This T cell receptor (beta chain) was recovered during a study of vaccination and CD4 T cells after COVID-19. Sequence data for DNA of cultured CD4+ T cells were generated by the Oncomine TCR Beta short-read assay. TCRdb called the PCR reads again in MiXCR, with one record for every CDR3 protein. Of 4,000 to 5,500 distinct CDR3 sequences in the sample, roughly 53% are singletons; the top ten hold roughly 38%. This clonotype was counted only a few times. Antigen specificity is unknown. The treatment was: roughly 11-day PBMC culture with coronavirus spike peptide pools or control peptides (ViraFEST assay). The J segment lost 4 bases and the V segment lost 2 bases, leaving 9 bases of the junction unmatched. Germline assignment: CDR1 DFQATT and CDR2 SNEGSKA (reference sequence). The CDR3 is 16 residues long.

The specimen was CD4+ T cells from blood, cultured in vitro. The V and J genes are TRBV20-1 and TRBJ1-2, with 11 positions matching TRBD1. The source of this sequence is a human donor who had recovered from COVID-19. The CDR3 nucleotides are TGCAGTGCTAGAAGCCTCGGACAGGGGGCTGGCTATGGCTACACCTTC. Translating gives CSARSLGQGAGYGYTF.